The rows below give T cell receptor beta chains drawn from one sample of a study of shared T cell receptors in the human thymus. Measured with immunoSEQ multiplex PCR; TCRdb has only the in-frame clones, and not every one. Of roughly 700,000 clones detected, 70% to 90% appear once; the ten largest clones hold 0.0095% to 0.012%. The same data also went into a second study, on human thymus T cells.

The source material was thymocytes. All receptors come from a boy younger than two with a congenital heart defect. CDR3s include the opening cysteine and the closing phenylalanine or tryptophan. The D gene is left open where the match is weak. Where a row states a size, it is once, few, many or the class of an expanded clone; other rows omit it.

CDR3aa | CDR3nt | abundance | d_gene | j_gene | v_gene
CASSLPTSGVSYEQYF | TGTGCCAGCAGCCTCCCGACTAGCGGGGTCTCCTACGAGCAGTACTTC | - | TRBD2 | TRBJ2-7 | TRBV7-2
CASSSHRTGRNADTQYF | TGTGCCAGCAGCTCCCATCGGACAGGGCGGAACGCAGATACGCAGTATTTT | - | TRBD1 | TRBJ2-3 | TRBV11-2
CASSIDLGTGSHDQPQHF | TGTGCCAGTAGTATCGATCTCGGGACAGGGAGTCACGATCAGCCCCAGCATTTT | - | TRBD1 | TRBJ1-5 | TRBV19
CASSLIADRVQETQYF | TGTGCCAGCAGTTTAATTGCCGACAGGGTCCAAGAGACCCAGTACTTC | - | TRBD1 | TRBJ2-5 | TRBV27
CASSPVQQSYEQYF | TGTGCCAGCAGCCCGGTGCAACAGTCCTACGAGCAGTACTTC | few | - | TRBJ2-7 | TRBV28
CASSARGGTGSIYEQYF | TGTGCCAGCAGCGCTCGTGGCGGGACAGGGTCTATCTACGAGCAGTACTTC | - | TRBD1 | TRBJ2-7 | TRBV13
CASTLTDTQYF | TGTGCCAGCACCCTCACAGATACGCAGTATTTT | - | - | TRBJ2-3 | TRBV7-2
CAISDPGGSGGYTF | TGTGCCATCAGTGACCCAGGGGGCTCCGGAGGCTACACCTTC | - | TRBD1 | TRBJ1-2 | TRBV10-3
CASRLRANRPGTEPGPSYEQYF | TGTGCCAGCAGGTTAAGGGCTAATCGTCCCGGGACAGAACCGGGACCCTCTTACGAGCAGTACTTC | - | - | TRBJ2-7 | TRBV21-1
CASSQGVVAGGYNEQFF | TGTGCCAGCAGCCAAGGGGTTGTAGCGGGAGGGTACAATGAGCAGTTCTTC | once | TRBD2 | TRBJ2-1 | TRBV4-2
CASSQDEGGSYIQYF | TGTGCCAGCAGCCAAGATGAGGGCGGTAGCTACATTCAGTACTTC | - | - | TRBJ2-4 | TRBV4-2
CASSWGDRGRKLFF | TGTGCCAGCAGCTGGGGGGACAGGGGGCGAAAACTGTTTTTT | - | TRBD1 | TRBJ1-4 | TRBV5-6
CASSPKTGTSGGGETQYF | TGTGCCAGCAGCCCTAAGACGGGAACTAGCGGGGGAGGGGAGACCCAGTACTTC | - | TRBD2 | TRBJ2-5 | TRBV7-9